The source of this T cell receptor (beta chain) is a study of T cell responses to AZD1222 COVID-19 vaccine. CDR1 is SGHTA, CDR2 FQGNSA, per germline. The CDR3 is 13 amino acids. Trimming pared 9 bases from V and 5 bases from J, leaving 17 bases between. This table comes from immunoSEQ multiplex PCR, and its TCRdb copy is limited to in-frame clones, with some not included. The repertoire includes about 150,000 clones, just under 95% of them detected once, and 1.3% to 1.5% sits in the top ten. The source is an adult in good health. Sample: peripheral blood, taken on day 0 of AZD1222 vaccination. V is TRBV7-2 and J is TRBJ2-7; D not resolved. CDR3 coding DNA: TGTGCCAGACCCTTCTGCCGGGCCAACGAGCAGTACTTC. Its translation is CARPFCRANEQYF.